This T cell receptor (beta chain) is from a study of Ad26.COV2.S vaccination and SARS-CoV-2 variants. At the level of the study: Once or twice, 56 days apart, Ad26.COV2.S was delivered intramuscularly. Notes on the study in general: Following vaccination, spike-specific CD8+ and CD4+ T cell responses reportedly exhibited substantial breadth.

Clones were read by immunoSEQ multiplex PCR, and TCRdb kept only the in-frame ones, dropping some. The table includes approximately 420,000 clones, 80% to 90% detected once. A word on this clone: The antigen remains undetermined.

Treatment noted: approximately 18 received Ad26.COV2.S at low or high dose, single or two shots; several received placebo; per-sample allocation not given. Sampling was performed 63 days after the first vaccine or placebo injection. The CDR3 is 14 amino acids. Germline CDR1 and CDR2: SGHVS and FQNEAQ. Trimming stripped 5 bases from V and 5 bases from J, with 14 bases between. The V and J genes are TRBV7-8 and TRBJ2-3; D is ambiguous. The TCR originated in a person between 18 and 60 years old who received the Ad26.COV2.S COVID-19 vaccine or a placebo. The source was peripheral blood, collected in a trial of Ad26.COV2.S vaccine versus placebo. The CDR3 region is CASSTRRPLDTQYF. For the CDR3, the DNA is TGTGCCAGCAGCACCCGCCGACCCTTAGATACGCAGTATTTT. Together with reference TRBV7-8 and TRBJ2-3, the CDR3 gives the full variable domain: GAGVSQSPRYKVAKRGQDVALRCDPISGHVSLFWYQQALGQGPEFLTYFQNEAQLDKSGLPSDRFFAERPEGSVSTLKIQRTQQEDSAVYLCASSTRRPLDTQYFGPGTRLTVL.